The TCR beta chain described here comes from a study of cytomegalovirus exposure and HLA in healthy donors. The study, taken as a whole, reports: Researchers reported from a later analysis that most CMV-associated TCR beta chains appeared HLA-restricted. A later analysis showed HLA-associated TCR beta chains outstripping equally common others in clonal expansion.

There are a few counts of this clone. What it binds is unknown. This CDR3 contains 15 residues. J gave up 5 bases and V 9 bases, and 13 bases lay outside the gene matches. From germline, CDR1 is LNHNV and CDR2 YYDKDF (reference sequence). PCR employed 60 Vbeta and 13 Jbeta primers. Assay: immunoSEQ multiplex PCR; the TCRdb copy retains only in-frame clones and omits some. In the table there are about 140,000 clones, approximately 82% of which are singletons. Sequenced: PBMCs. The V gene is TRBV15, the J gene TRBJ2-5; 9 positions match TRBD1. The TCR originated in a woman in her 40s in good health and CMV-seronegative. The CDR3 DNA sequence: TGTGCCACATGGGTCGGGACAGGGCTTCAGGAGACCCAGTACTTC. This codes for CATWVGTGLQETQYF.